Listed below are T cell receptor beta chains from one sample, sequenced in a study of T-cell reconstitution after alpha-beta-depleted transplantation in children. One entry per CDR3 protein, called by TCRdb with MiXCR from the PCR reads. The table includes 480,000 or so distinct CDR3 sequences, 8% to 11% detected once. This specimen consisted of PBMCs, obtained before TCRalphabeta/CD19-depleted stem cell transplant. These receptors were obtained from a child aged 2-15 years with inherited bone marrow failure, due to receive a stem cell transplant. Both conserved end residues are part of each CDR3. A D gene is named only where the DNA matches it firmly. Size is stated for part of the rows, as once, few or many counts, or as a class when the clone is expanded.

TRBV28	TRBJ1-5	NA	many	TGTGCCAGCAGTCCCCACTCGGGAAACCTCAATCAGCCCCAGCATTTT	CASSPHSGNLNQPQHF
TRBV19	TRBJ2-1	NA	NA	TGTGCCAGTAGTATAGGGGGCTACAATGAGCAGTTCTTC	CASSIGGYNEQFF
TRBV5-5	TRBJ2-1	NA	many	TGTGCCAGCAGCTTCATTCCTACCGATGAGCAGTTCTTC	CASSFIPTDEQFF
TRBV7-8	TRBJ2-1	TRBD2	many	TGTGCCAGCAGCTTAGTCCTTGCGGGAGTCTCCTACAATGAGCAGTTCTTC	CASSLVLAGVSYNEQFF
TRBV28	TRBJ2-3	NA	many	TGTGCCAGCAGTTCGCCACGGGCGCTTTCTTCAGATACGCAGTATTTT	CASSSPRALSSDTQYF
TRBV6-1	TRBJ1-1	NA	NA	TGTGCCAGCAGAGACGGCCCCTCTGAAGCTTTCTTT	CASRDGPSEAFF
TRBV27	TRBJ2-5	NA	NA	TGTGCCAGCAGTTTTAGGGGCGATGAGACCCAGTACTTC	CASSFRGDETQYF
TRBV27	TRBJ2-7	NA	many	TGTGCCAGCAGTTTATCGCTGGGGAGCGAGCAGTACTTC	CASSLSLGSEQYF
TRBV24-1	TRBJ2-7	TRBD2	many	TGTGCCACCAGTAAGGGCGGGAGCTCCTACGAGCAGTACTTC	CATSKGGSSYEQYF
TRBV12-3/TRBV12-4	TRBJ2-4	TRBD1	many	TGTGCCAGCAACCCGGGACAGGGGGGCATTCAGTACTTC	CASNPGQGGIQYF
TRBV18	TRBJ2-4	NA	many	TGTGCCAGCCGACAAGGGGGAGGTAGAGCCAAAAACATTCAGTACTTC	CASRQGGGRAKNIQYF
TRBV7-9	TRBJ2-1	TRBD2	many	TGTGCCAGCAGCACGGTCCTAGCGGAGCACAATGAGCAGTTCTTC	CASSTVLAEHNEQFF
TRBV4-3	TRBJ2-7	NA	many	TGCGCCAGCAGCCAAGATGGGGGCGGGGCTGGCTACGAGCAGTACTTC	CASSQDGGGAGYEQYF
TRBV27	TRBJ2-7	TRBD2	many	TGTGCCAGCAGTCTTCGACTAGCGGGAGGGCCCTTGGAGCAGTACTTC	CASSLRLAGGPLEQYF
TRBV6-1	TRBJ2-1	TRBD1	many	TGTGCCAGCACCCTCGGGCAGGGGGCTGGATATGAGCAGTTCTTC	CASTLGQGAGYEQFF
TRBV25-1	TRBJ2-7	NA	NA	TGTGCCAGCAGAGGGAACCACGAGCAGTACTTC	CASRGNHEQYF
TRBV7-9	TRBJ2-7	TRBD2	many	TGTGCCAGCAGCTTAGTTGAGCGGGAGGCCTACGAGCAGTACTTC	CASSLVEREAYEQYF
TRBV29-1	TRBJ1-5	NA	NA	TGCAGCGTTGAAGACTCGGAGGGGCCCCAGCATTTT	CSVEDSEGPQHF
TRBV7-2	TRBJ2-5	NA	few	TGTGCCAGCAGCCCCGAGTCCGGGGTGGGAGTGGAGACCCAGTACTTC	CASSPESGVGVETQYF
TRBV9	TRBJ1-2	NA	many	TGTGCCAGCAGCGTAACTTCCCGTAACTATGGCTACACCTTC	CASSVTSRNYGYTF
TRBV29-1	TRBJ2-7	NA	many	TGCAGCGTTGAACTCAGGAGTCTGAGGGCCTACGAGCAGTACTTC	CSVELRSLRAYEQYF
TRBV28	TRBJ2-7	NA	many	TGTGCCAGCAGTTCCGCGGGGTACGGGGAGCAGTACTTC	CASSSAGYGEQYF
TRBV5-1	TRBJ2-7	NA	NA	TGCGCCAGCAGCCGTGGTAGGTCGGCGGGCAACGAGCAGTACTTC	CASSRGRSAGNEQYF
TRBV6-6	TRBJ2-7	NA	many	TGTGCCAGCAGTTACGTCCCGGAATACGAGCAGTACTTC	CASSYVPEYEQYF
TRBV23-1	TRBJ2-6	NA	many	TGCGCCAGCAACCCCCCGGGCCCCCCGGTCAACTCTGGGGCCAACGTCCTGACTTTC	CASNPPGPPVNSGANVLTF
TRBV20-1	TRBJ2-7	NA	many	TGCAGTGCTCTCAGGGTTCCCTACGAGCAGTACTTC	CSALRVPYEQYF
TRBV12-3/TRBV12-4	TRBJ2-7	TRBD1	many	TGTGCCAGCACCATGGGACAGGGCGGCTACGAGCAGTACTTC	CASTMGQGGYEQYF
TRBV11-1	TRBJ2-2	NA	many	TGTGCCAGCAGCCCACCCCATGACAGCCAACCGAACACCGGGGAGCTGTTTTTT	CASSPPHDSQPNTGELFF
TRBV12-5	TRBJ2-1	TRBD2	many	TGTGCTAGTGGTTCTAGCGGGTCCGTCTACAATGAGCAGTTCTTC	CASGSSGSVYNEQFF
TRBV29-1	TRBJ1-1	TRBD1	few	TGCAGCGTTTCCGACAGGGAGGCTTTCTTT	CSVSDREAFF
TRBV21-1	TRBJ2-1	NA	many	TGTGCCATGCCAGACCTGGGGATCACCTACAATGAGCAGTTCTTC	CAMPDLGITYNEQFF
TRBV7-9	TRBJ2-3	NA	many	TGTGCCAGCAGCTCCATCACAGATACGCAGTATTTT	CASSSITDTQYF
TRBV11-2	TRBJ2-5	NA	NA	TGTGCCAGCAGCTTACAACAGGGAGGGATAGAGACCCAGTACTTC	CASSLQQGGIETQYF
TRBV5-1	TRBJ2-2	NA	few	TGCGCCAGCAGCTTGGGGGACCGCGGAGCCACCGGGGAGCTGTTTTTT	CASSLGDRGATGELFF
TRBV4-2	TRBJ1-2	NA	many	TGTGCCAGCAGCCATGCGGAGAGAGAAGCTAACTATGGCTACACCTTC	CASSHAEREANYGYTF
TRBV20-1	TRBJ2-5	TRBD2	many	TGCAGTGCTAGAGTGTGGGATAGCGGGAGGGATCAAGAGACCCAGTACTTC	CSARVWDSGRDQETQYF
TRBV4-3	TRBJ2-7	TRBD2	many	TGCGCCAGCAGCCGCGGACTAGCGGGAGTCGCCTACGAGCAGTACTTC	CASSRGLAGVAYEQYF
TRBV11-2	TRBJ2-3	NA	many	TGTGCCAGCAGCTTAGGGGCGGCTGGCATAGAAGATACGCAGTATTTT	CASSLGAAGIEDTQYF
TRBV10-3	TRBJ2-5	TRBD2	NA	TGTGCCATCAGTGGGGATAGCGGGAGGGCCCGAGAGACCCAGTACTTC	CAISGDSGRARETQYF
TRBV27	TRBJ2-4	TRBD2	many	TGTGCCAGCAGAAGCCGCCTAGCGGGACCATATGACATTCAGTACTTC	CASRSRLAGPYDIQYF
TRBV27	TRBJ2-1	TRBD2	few	TGTGCCAGCAGTTTCTCCTATTCCGGGACTAGCGGTAAGAGTAGCTCCTACAATGAGCAGTTCTTC	CASSFSYSGTSGKSSSYNEQFF
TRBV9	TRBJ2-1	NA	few	TGTGCCAGCAGCGTAGGTGGCGGACCCGCCTACAATGAGCAGTTCTTC	CASSVGGGPAYNEQFF
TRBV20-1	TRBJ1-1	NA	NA	TGCAGTGCTAGAGATCGTGGGGTGAGCACTGAAGCTTTCTTT	CSARDRGVSTEAFF
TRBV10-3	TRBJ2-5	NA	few	TGTGCCATCAGTGAGTCAATAGATGAGACCCAGTACTTC	CAISESIDETQYF
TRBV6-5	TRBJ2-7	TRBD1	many	TGTGCCAGCAGTTACTCGAGGTGGGGACAGGGATCCTACGAGCAGTACTTC	CASSYSRWGQGSYEQYF
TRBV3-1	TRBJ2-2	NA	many	TGTGCCAGCAGCCCGGCCGCGGGTCCAAACACCGGGGAGCTGTTTTTT	CASSPAAGPNTGELFF
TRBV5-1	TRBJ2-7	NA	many	TGCGCCAGCAGCTTGGAAGGCGGGCCCTACGAGCAGTACTTC	CASSLEGGPYEQYF
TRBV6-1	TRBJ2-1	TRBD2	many	TGTGCCAGCAGCGAGACTAGCGGGAGCGGCAATGAGCAGTTCTTC	CASSETSGSGNEQFF
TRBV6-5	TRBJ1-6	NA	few	TGTGCCAGCAGTTCGGCCTTATATTCACCCCTCCACTTT	CASSSALYSPLHF
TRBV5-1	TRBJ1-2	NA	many	TGCGCCAGCAGCTTGAACGATGGCTACACCTTC	CASSLNDGYTF
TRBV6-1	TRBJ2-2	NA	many	TGTGCCAGCCGACGACTACCCGCGAACACCGGGGAGCTGTTTTTT	CASRRLPANTGELFF
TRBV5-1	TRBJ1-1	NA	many	TGCGCCAGCAGCTTGGATATGGGTTTGGGGAACACTGAAGCTTTCTTT	CASSLDMGLGNTEAFF
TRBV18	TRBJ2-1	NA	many	TGTGCCAGCTCAATATCCGCCTACAATGAGCAGTTCTTC	CASSISAYNEQFF
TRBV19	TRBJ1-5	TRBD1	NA	TGTGCCAGTAGCATGACAGGGGGCGCGAGTCAGCCCCAGCATTTT	CASSMTGGASQPQHF
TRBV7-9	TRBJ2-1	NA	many	TGTGCCAGCAGCTTAGTGGGTGGTGAGCAGTTCTTC	CASSLVGGEQFF
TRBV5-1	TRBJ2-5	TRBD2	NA	TGCGCCAGCCGAGCGGGGGAACTGGGAGAGACCCAGTACTTC	CASRAGELGETQYF
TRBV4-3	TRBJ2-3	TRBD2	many	TGCGCCAGCAGCCAAGATCCAGCGGGGGGAAGCACAGATACGCAGTATTTT	CASSQDPAGGSTDTQYF
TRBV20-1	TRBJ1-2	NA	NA	TGCAGTTTGTCCGGATACAACTATGGCTACACCTTC	CSLSGYNYGYTF
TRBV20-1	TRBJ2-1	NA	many	TGCAGTGCTAGAGAACTTCACTCCTACAATGAGCAGTTCTTC	CSARELHSYNEQFF
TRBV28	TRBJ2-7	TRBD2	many	TGTGCCAGCAGACTCCTTAGACTAGCGGGCACCTCCTACGAGCAGTACTTC	CASRLLRLAGTSYEQYF